The rows below give T cell receptor beta chains drawn from one sample of a study of cytomegalovirus exposure and HLA in healthy donors. The method was immunoSEQ multiplex PCR; TCRdb's version includes in-frame clones alone and lacks a portion of them. Of 110,000 to 150,000 clones in the sample, almost 90% were seen once. Sequences were obtained from PBMCs. The receptors originated from a woman between 18 and 29 years old in good health and CMV-seropositive. CDR3s include the opening cysteine and the closing phenylalanine or tryptophan. Fields, in order: clone size, V gene, D gene, J gene, CDR3 protein, CDR3 DNA. The D gene is left open where the match is weak. Expanded clones get a size class; other rows say once, few or many, or leave the size out.

clone size: NA
V gene: TRBV28
D gene: TRBD2
J gene: TRBJ2-3
CDR3 protein: CASRRLAGRADTQYF
CDR3 DNA: TGTGCCAGCAGACGACTAGCGGGACGCGCAGATACGCAGTATTTT

clone size: NA
V gene: TRBV20-1
D gene: NA
J gene: TRBJ1-2
CDR3 protein: CSALILTGYTF
CDR3 DNA: TGCAGTGCCCTGATTCTAACGGGCTACACCTTC

clone size: NA
V gene: TRBV11-3
D gene: TRBD2
J gene: TRBJ2-1
CDR3 protein: CASSLGFGGRADYNEQFF
CDR3 DNA: TGTGCCAGCAGCTTAGGATTTGGCGGGAGGGCCGACTACAATGAGCAGTTCTTC

clone size: NA
V gene: TRBV11-2
D gene: TRBD1
J gene: TRBJ2-7
CDR3 protein: CASSLERQGHEQYF
CDR3 DNA: TGTGCCAGCAGCTTAGAGCGACAGGGTCACGAGCAGTACTTC

clone size: NA
V gene: TRBV7-2
D gene: TRBD1
J gene: TRBJ2-5
CDR3 protein: CASSSSISTGGIRETQYF
CDR3 DNA: TGTGCCAGCAGCTCCTCCATTTCGACAGGGGGGATACGAGAGACCCAGTACTTC

clone size: few
V gene: TRBV7-9
D gene: TRBD2
J gene: TRBJ2-7
CDR3 protein: CASSLSAGGVEQYF
CDR3 DNA: TGTGCCAGCAGCTTATCAGCGGGAGGGGTCGAGCAGTACTTC

clone size: NA
V gene: TRBV25-1
D gene: NA
J gene: TRBJ2-7
CDR3 protein: CASSDGQNSYEQYF
CDR3 DNA: TGTGCCAGCAGTGACGGACAGAACTCCTACGAGCAGTACTTC

clone size: NA
V gene: TRBV7-9
D gene: TRBD1
J gene: TRBJ2-7
CDR3 protein: CASSLQEGQGAHEQYF
CDR3 DNA: TGTGCCAGCAGCTTACAAGAGGGACAGGGGGCCCACGAGCAGTACTTC

clone size: NA
V gene: TRBV10-2
D gene: NA
J gene: TRBJ2-7
CDR3 protein: CASSEQVEQYF
CDR3 DNA: TGCGCCAGCAGTGAACAGGTTGAGCAGTACTTC

clone size: few
V gene: TRBV5-1
D gene: NA
J gene: TRBJ2-7
CDR3 protein: CASSYQGPYEQYF
CDR3 DNA: TGCGCCAGCAGTTATCAGGGCCCCTACGAGCAGTACTTC

clone size: NA
V gene: TRBV4-3
D gene: NA
J gene: TRBJ2-7
CDR3 protein: CASSQESVEAYEQYF
CDR3 DNA: TGCGCCAGCAGCCAAGAAAGCGTGGAAGCCTACGAGCAGTACTTC

clone size: NA
V gene: TRBV28
D gene: NA
J gene: TRBJ2-7
CDR3 protein: CASSFQGYEQYF
CDR3 DNA: TGTGCCAGCAGTTTTCAGGGGTACGAGCAGTACTTC

clone size: NA
V gene: TRBV2
D gene: NA
J gene: TRBJ2-4
CDR3 protein: CASSVVRAKNIQYF
CDR3 DNA: TGTGCCAGCAGTGTGGTGCGGGCCAAAAACATTCAGTACTTC

clone size: NA
V gene: TRBV7-3
D gene: NA
J gene: TRBJ1-1
CDR3 protein: CASSPTPGSEAFF
CDR3 DNA: TGTGCCAGCAGCCCCACACCTGGCAGTGAAGCTTTCTTT

clone size: NA
V gene: TRBV9
D gene: NA
J gene: TRBJ2-3
CDR3 protein: CASSVAPTRGTDTQYF
CDR3 DNA: TGTGCCAGCAGCGTAGCCCCTACGCGGGGCACAGATACGCAGTATTTT

clone size: NA
V gene: TRBV9
D gene: TRBD1
J gene: TRBJ1-2
CDR3 protein: CASSDNPQGARYGYTF
CDR3 DNA: TGTGCCAGCAGCGACAACCCACAGGGGGCGCGGTATGGCTACACCTTC

clone size: NA
V gene: TRBV5-6
D gene: NA
J gene: TRBJ2-2
CDR3 protein: CASSLGGTFTGELFF
CDR3 DNA: TGTGCCAGCAGCTTGGGCGGCACTTTCACCGGGGAGCTGTTTTTT

clone size: NA
V gene: TRBV27
D gene: NA
J gene: TRBJ2-3
CDR3 protein: CASSLSRGTGAQYF
CDR3 DNA: TGTGCCAGCAGTTTATCACGGGGTACTGGTGCGCAGTATTTT

clone size: NA
V gene: TRBV5-8
D gene: NA
J gene: TRBJ1-6
CDR3 protein: CASSFWTATYYNSPLHF
CDR3 DNA: TGTGCCAGCAGCTTCTGGACAGCAACCTATTATAATTCACCCCTCCACTTT

clone size: NA
V gene: TRBV15
D gene: TRBD1
J gene: TRBJ2-1
CDR3 protein: CATSRNRGLGYHEQFF
CDR3 DNA: TGTGCCACCAGCAGAAACAGGGGATTGGGGTACCATGAGCAGTTCTTC

clone size: NA
V gene: TRBV7-6
D gene: TRBD1
J gene: TRBJ2-1
CDR3 protein: CASSMGQGVYNEQFF
CDR3 DNA: TGTGCCAGCAGCATGGGACAGGGTGTTTACAATGAGCAGTTCTTC